This entry concerns a single TCR beta chain. Seattle patient enrollment occurred during active infection, with longitudinal follow-up thereafter. In the authors' workflow: Quantification of nucleated cells was approximated via reference gene primer amplification. Profiling relied on immunoSEQ multiplex PCR, and the TCRdb table lists in-frame clones only, not all of them. V and J calls and clone size come straight from that table; D and trimming were deduced from the DNA. The sample carries about 180,000 clones, roughly 81% recorded once. The data belong to a study of blood T cell repertoires in COVID-19. On the study more broadly: The study drew acute and convalescent COVID-19 samples from the United States, Italy and Spain. The analysed material was cDNA or gDNA that came from T cells, B-cell-depleted T cells, or PBMCs.

J lost 7 bases, V lost 2 bases, and 12 bases had no gene match. Germline V gene sequence: CDR1 LGHDT, CDR2 YNNKEL (reference sequence). CDR3 length: 18 residues. The rearrangement links TRBV3-1 (or the pseudogene TRBV3-2) to TRBJ2-3, with 13 bases matching TRBD2. The sequence was obtained from an elderly woman with COVID-19, enrolled during active disease. Sequencing was carried out using peripheral blood. CDR3 loop: CASSQTSGGAFLQNTQYF. The CDR3 DNA follows: TGTGCCAGCAGCCAAACTAGCGGGGGGGCGTTCCTACAAAATACGCAGTATTTT.